Below are 7 T cell receptor beta chains sequenced from a single sample in a study of T cells in Graves' hyperthyroidism and ophthalmopathy. Regions amplified from RNA transcripts were the TCR beta CDR3 regions. First-round RT-PCR targeting the TCR CDR3 was performed with the HTBI primer set. TCRdb redid the calling of the multiplex PCR reads with MiXCR, one entry per CDR3 protein. The sample carries 730,000 or so distinct CDR3 sequences, 18% recorded once. Specimen: blood. The receptors stem from a woman aged 50 to 60 with Graves' hyperthyroidism that later progressed to Graves' ophthalmopathy.

The sample holds many counts of this clonotype. The chain carries TRBV20-1 and TRBJ2-2; D may be TRBD1 or TRBD2 (5 bases each). Germline loops: CDR1 DFQATT, CDR2 SNEGSKA (reference sequence). This CDR3 spans 15 amino acids. V dropped 1 base and J dropped 1 base, with 10 bases sitting between them. CDR3 sequence: CSARVGTQNTGELFF. CDR3 sequence (DNA): TGCAGTGCTAGAGTTGGGACCCAGAACACCGGGGAGCTGTTTTTT.

This clonotype was counted many times. The chain links TRBV12-3 or TRBV12-4 to TRBJ1-2; D is possibly TRBD1 (6 bases). The V and J ends lost 8 bases and 6 bases respectively, with 16 bases between them. The CDR3 length is 13 residues. For the CDR3, the DNA is TGTGCCAGCGCCCCCCCGGGGGCGGATGGCTACACCTTC. Translation gives CASAPPGADGYTF.

To note about this clonotype: With a much larger clone just one base away, this may be a read error. The chain combines TRBV11-2 with TRBJ2-5, with D perhaps matching TRBD1 (5 bases). CDR3 length equals 17 residues. In germline, CDR1 is SGHAT, CDR2 FQNNGV. The germline V and J ends were trimmed by 1 base and 1 base, with 16 bases remaining between them. In DNA form, the CDR3 reads TGTGCCAGCAGCTTAGGCCAGCAACAGGAATTCCAAGAGACCCAGTACTTC. Its translation is CASSLGQQQEFQETQYF.

This clonotype appeared many times. V is TRBV20-1 and J is TRBJ2-5, with TRBD1 matching over 8 bases. The CDR3 covers 17 residues. CDR1 and CDR2 (germline): DFQATT, SNEGSKA (reference sequence). The V and J ends lost 0 bases and 5 bases, in that order; junction bases with no gene match: 14. CDR3 amino acids: CSARDRIDRGGVETQYF. CDR3 sequence (DNA): TGCAGTGCTAGAGATCGGATCGACAGGGGTGGAGTGGAGACCCAGTACTTC.

The chain combines TRBV5-1 with TRBJ2-7; D ambiguous. V was clipped by 0 bases and J by 7 bases, with 11 bases between them. Germline V gene sequence: CDR1 SGHRS, CDR2 YFSETQ. The CDR3 loop spans 13 amino acids. Here the CDR3 DNA reads TGCGCCAGCAGCTTGGCCTTATCGGCAGAGCAGTACTTC. It yields the protein CASSLALSAEQYF.

This clonotype was observed at least ten times. This chain connects TRBV5-6 to TRBJ1-5; possibly TRBD1 for D (5 bases). Trimming took 2 bases from V and 6 from J, leaving 9 bases between them. Germline V gene data show CDR1 as SGHDT and CDR2 as YYEEEE. The CDR3 contains 13 residues. The CDR3 spells CASSFRDRQPQHF. CDR3 DNA: TGTGCCAGCAGCTTTAGGGACCGTCAGCCCCAGCATTTT.

In this sample, this clonotype turned up a few times. V and J are TRBV14 and TRBJ2-3; 11 bases line up with TRBD2. Germline V lookup: CDR1 SGHDN, CDR2 FVKESK. The length of the CDR3 is 16 residues. V was clipped by 4 bases and J by 5 bases; unmatched bases: 8. The CDR3 sequence: CASSPPGTSGGDTQYF. CDR3 DNA: TGTGCCAGCAGCCCCCCCGGGACTAGCGGCGGAGATACGCAGTATTTT.